This T cell receptor (beta chain) was retrieved from a study of T cell responses to AZD1222 COVID-19 vaccine. Study-wide results and caveats: There were repertoire samples only from the period after the peak T cell response. At baseline, seropositivity was found in only 6 or 7 AZD1222 recipients.

Libraries were prepared by immunoSEQ multiplex PCR; TCRdb keeps only in-frame clonotypes and omits some of them. Found here are 100,000 to 150,000 clones, approximately 90% of them singletons; the top ten hold roughly 7.2%. Comments on this clone: What it recognizes is unknown.

The sample was peripheral blood, taken on day 0 of AZD1222 vaccination. The source is an adult in good health.

CDR3 sequence: CASSMGPGPSYEQYF. The CDR3 DNA follows: TGTGCCAGTAGTATGGGTCCGGGGCCATCCTACGAGCAGTACTTC. The rearrangement joins TRBV19 to TRBJ2-7, with D perhaps matching TRBD1 or TRBD2 (5 bases each). There are 15 residues in the CDR3. Germline CDR1 LNHDA, CDR2 SQIVND (reference sequence). The V gene lost 3 bases and the J gene lost 1 base, with 13 bases spanning the gap.